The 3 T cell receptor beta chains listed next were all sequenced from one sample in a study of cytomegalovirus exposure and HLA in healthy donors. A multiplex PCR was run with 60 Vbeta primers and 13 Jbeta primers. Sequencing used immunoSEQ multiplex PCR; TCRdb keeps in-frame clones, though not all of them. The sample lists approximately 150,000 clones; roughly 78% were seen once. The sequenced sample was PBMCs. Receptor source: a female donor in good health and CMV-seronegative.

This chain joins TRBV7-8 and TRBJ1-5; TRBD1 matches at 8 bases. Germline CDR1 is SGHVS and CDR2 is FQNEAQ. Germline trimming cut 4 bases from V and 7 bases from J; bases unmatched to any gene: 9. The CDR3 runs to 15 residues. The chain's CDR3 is CASSSIGQGGQPQHF. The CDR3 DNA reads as TGTGCCAGCAGCTCGATCGGACAGGGCGGGCAGCCCCAGCATTTT.

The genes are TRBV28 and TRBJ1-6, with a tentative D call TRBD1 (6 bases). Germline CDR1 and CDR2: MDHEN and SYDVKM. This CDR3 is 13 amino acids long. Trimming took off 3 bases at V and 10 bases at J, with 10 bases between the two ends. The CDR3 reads CASSFRGKSPLHF. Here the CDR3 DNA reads TGTGCCAGCAGTTTCAGGGGAAAATCACCCCTCCACTTT.

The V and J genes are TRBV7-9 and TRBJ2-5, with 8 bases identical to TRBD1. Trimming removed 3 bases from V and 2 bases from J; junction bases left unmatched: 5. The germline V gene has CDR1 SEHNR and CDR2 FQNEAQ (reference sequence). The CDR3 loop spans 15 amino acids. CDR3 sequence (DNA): TGTGCCAGCAGCTTGGGGGACAGGCTTCAAGAGACCCAGTACTTC. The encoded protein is CASSLGDRLQETQYF.